These 4 T cell receptor beta chains were all obtained from the same sample, sequenced in a study of blood T cell repertoires in COVID-19. Profiling relied on immunoSEQ multiplex PCR, and the TCRdb table lists in-frame clones only, not all of them. The sample yields 150,000 to 200,000 clones, more than 75% seen once. The sample consisted of peripheral blood. Receptors originate from an older woman with COVID-19, enrolled during active disease.

In this sample, this clone turned up a few times. The genes are TRBV3-1 (or the pseudogene TRBV3-2) and TRBJ2-2; D possibly corresponds to TRBD2 (6 bases). The CDR3 length is 16 residues. Per germline, CDR1 LGHDT and CDR2 YNNKEL (reference sequence). Trimming took 2 bases from V and 7 from J, leaving 17 bases between them. The CDR3 DNA reads TGTGCCAGCAGCCAAACGGCCGGGAGAGGAGTCGGGGAGCTGTTTTTT. Translating gives CASSQTAGRGVGELFF.

The chain uses TRBV18 and TRBJ2-3; maybe TRBD1 (5 bases). V was pared by 2 bases and J by 2 bases, with 11 bases between. This CDR3 spans 15 amino acids. Germline V gene data show CDR1 as KGHSH and CDR2 as LQKENI. The CDR3 sequence is CASSPMGRVTDTQYF. DNA of the CDR3: TGTGCCAGCTCACCAATGGGCAGGGTCACAGATACGCAGTATTTT.

A single count supports this clone. The chain links TRBV12-3 or TRBV12-4 to TRBJ1-2, with TRBD1 as a possible D gene (5 bases). Trimming shortened V by 7 bases and J by 7 bases, and 16 bases separated the two germline ends. There are 13 residues in the CDR3. The DNA for the CDR3 is TGTGCCAGCAAGAAGGGGCGACGTGGTGGCTACACCTTC. It codes for CASKKGRRGGYTF.

V gene TRBV5-1 combines with J gene TRBJ2-2, with TRBD1 matching 7 bases. After removal of 4 bases from V and 1 base from J, the junction contained 13 bases not matched to a gene. This CDR3 spans 18 amino acids. Germline loops: CDR1 SGHRS, CDR2 YFSETQ. CDR3 nucleotides: TGCGCCAGCAGCCTGAGGTCAGGGACAGTAGGGAACACCGGGGAGCTGTTTTTT. Translated, it gives CASSLRSGTVGNTGELFF. Drawing the rest from reference TRBV5-1 and TRBJ2-2, the complete variable domain is KAGVTQTPRYLIKTRGQQVTLSCSPISGHRSVSWYQQTPGQGLQFLFEYFSETQRNKGNFPGRFSGRQFSNSRSEMNVSTLELGDSALYLCASSLRSGTVGNTGELFFGEGSRLTVL.